The 28 T cell receptor beta chains listed next were all sequenced from one sample in a study of cytomegalovirus exposure and HLA in healthy donors. PCR involved 60 Vbeta and 13 Jbeta primers. Data came from immunoSEQ multiplex PCR; TCRdb stores just in-frame clones and leaves some out. The table has roughly 100,000 clones, around 82% seen once. Source material: PBMCs. The receptors were sampled from a woman aged 40 to 49 in good health and CMV-seronegative.

The V gene is TRBV19, the J gene TRBJ2-1; D may be TRBD2 (5 bases). Germline-derived CDR1 and CDR2 are LNHDA and SQIVND (reference sequence). Trimming left V 5 bases short and J 6 bases short, with 14 bases between. The CDR3 has 14 amino acids. CDR3 sequence: CASSPQTSFNEQFF. The CDR3 nucleotides read TGTGCCAGTAGTCCTCAAACTAGTTTCAATGAGCAGTTCTTC. Supplemented by reference TRBV19 and TRBJ2-1, the full variable domain reads DGGITQSPKYLFRKEGQNVTLSCEQNLNHDAMYWYRQDPGQGLRLIYYSQIVNDFQKGDIAEGYSVSREKKESFPLTVTSAQKNPTAFYLCASSPQTSFNEQFFGPGTRLTVL.

There are a few counts of this clone. This chain joins TRBV27 and TRBJ2-1, with 14 bases matching TRBD2. The CDR3 contains 16 residues. V shed 5 bases, J shed 8 bases, and the junction held 8 bases outside the gene matches. Germline CDR1 MNHEY, CDR2 SMNVEV (reference sequence). The DNA of the CDR3 is TGTGCCAGCAGTCCCCCGGGACTAGCGGGAGAGGATGAGCAGTTCTTC. It is translated as CASSPPGLAGEDEQFF.

The gene calls are TRBV5-1 and TRBJ1-1; no clear D gene. The germline V gene has CDR1 SGHRS and CDR2 YFSETQ. The germline V and J ends were trimmed by 1 base and 0 bases, with 7 bases remaining between them. The CDR3 has 14 amino acids. The chain's CDR3 is CASSLQALNTEAFF. The CDR3 DNA reads TGCGCCAGCAGCTTGCAGGCCTTGAACACTGAAGCTTTCTTT.

The rearrangement uses TRBV27 and TRBJ2-1; TRBD2 is a possible D gene (5 bases). The V end lost 2 bases, the J end lost 5 bases, and 19 bases lay between the germline ends. CDR1 MNHEY and CDR2 SMNVEV come from the germline V gene (reference sequence). There are 17 residues in the CDR3. CDR3 protein: CASSLSFGLARHNEQFF. The CDR3 nucleotides read TGTGCCAGCAGTTTAAGCTTCGGCCTAGCTAGACACAATGAGCAGTTCTTC.

This clone was detected once. This chain connects TRBV30 to TRBJ1-4, with 7 bases matching TRBD1. This CDR3 has 11 residues. Germline V gene lookup returns CDR1 GTSNPN and CDR2 SVGIG (reference sequence). V was pared by 4 bases and J by 8 bases, with 1 base of the junction left unmatched. CDR3 DNA: TGTGCCTGGACAGGGGGGGAAAAACTGTTTTTT. It specifies CAWTGGEKLFF.

This clone was seen a few times. Mismatch with germline at one junction end may stem from a read error. The V gene is TRBV4-3, the J gene TRBJ1-6; 10 positions match TRBD1. The CDR3 has 17 residues. Germline CDR1 reads LGHNA; CDR2 reads YSLEER. CDR3 coding DNA: TGCGCCAGCAGCCAAGGTGGGGGACAGGGGAATAATTCACCCCTCCTCTTT. Protein: CASSQGGGQGNNSPLLF.

V is TRBV9 and J is TRBJ2-3; 9 nucleotides agree with TRBD1. V was clipped by 2 bases and J by 4 bases; unmatched bases: 8. This CDR3 has 16 residues. CDR1 and CDR2 (germline): SGDLS, YYNGEE. CDR3 protein: CASSVVWDRVPDTQYF. For the CDR3, the DNA is TGTGCCAGCAGCGTCGTCTGGGACAGGGTTCCAGATACGCAGTATTTT.

The chain carries TRBV4-3 and TRBJ2-5; D uncertain. The CDR3 has 15 amino acids. Germline CDR1 is LGHNA and CDR2 is YSLEER. Trimming took off 0 bases at V and 5 bases at J, with 13 bases between the two ends. The CDR3 nucleotides read TGCGCCAGCAGCCAAGATCGAGGCAGCTGGGAGACCCAGTACTTC. Encoded protein: CASSQDRGSWETQYF.

The count of this clone is one. This chain uses TRBV4-3 with TRBJ2-7; D possibly corresponds to TRBD1 (6 bases). Germline V gene sequence: CDR1 LGHNA, CDR2 YSLEER. The CDR3 contains 16 residues. Deletions cut 3 bases from V and 6 bases from J, with 21 bases between. Here the CDR3 DNA reads TGCGCCAGCAGCCAGAGACAGGCCAACTCTCCTGGCGAGCAGTACTTC. It codes for CASSQRQANSPGEQYF.

The chain links TRBV6-6 to TRBJ2-7; 7 positions match TRBD1. Germline-derived CDR1 and CDR2 are MNHNY and SVGAGI (reference sequence). There are 15 residues in the CDR3. V gave up 6 bases and J gave up 5 bases; unmatched junction bases: 13. The CDR3 region is CASRNRGRGFDEQYF. As DNA, the CDR3 is TGTGCCAGCAGAAACAGGGGCCGAGGTTTCGACGAGCAGTACTTC.

This chain links TRBV7-2 with TRBJ1-5; TRBD1 is a possible D gene (6 bases). There are 16 residues in the CDR3. Germline CDR1 is SGHTA and CDR2 is FQGNSA. V lost 1 base and J lost 5, with 15 bases in between. CDR3 nucleotide sequence: TGTGCCAGCAGCTTAGGTCCTCGGGGGGGCGATCAGCCCCAGCATTTT. This gives the protein CASSLGPRGGDQPQHF.

This clone showed up just once. The chain employs TRBV19 and TRBJ2-1; 7 bases are a match to TRBD1. Germline V lookup: CDR1 LNHDA, CDR2 SQIVND (reference sequence). The CDR3 consists of 15 residues. V lost 5 bases and J lost 1; bases outside the gene matches: 5. Written as DNA, the CDR3 is TGTGCCAGTAGTCGACAGGGTAAATCCTACAATGAGCAGTTCTTC. Protein sequence: CASSRQGKSYNEQFF.

The chain is built from TRBV28 and TRBJ2-1; 10 bases line up with TRBD2. Germline CDR1 MDHEN, CDR2 SYDVKM. The CDR3 extends over 14 amino acids. V trimming: 3 bases; J trimming: 7 bases; junction bases outside the gene matches: 3. CDR3 loop: CASSLEREGNEQFF. In DNA form, the CDR3 reads TGTGCCAGCAGTTTGGAGCGGGAGGGGAATGAGCAGTTCTTC.

V is TRBV4-1 and J is TRBJ1-2; possibly TRBD1 for D (6 bases). Germline lookup yields CDR1 MGHRA and CDR2 YSYEKL. The CDR3 is 17 amino acids. Trimming pared 1 base from V and 3 bases from J, leaving 18 bases between. CDR3 protein: CASSQGQTGGSDYGYTF. The CDR3, as DNA: TGCGCCAGCAGCCAAGGGCAGACGGGGGGCTCGGACTATGGCTACACCTTC.

The V call is TRBV15, the J call TRBJ2-7, with a possible D match to TRBD1 (6 bases). The CDR3 sequence is 14 residues long. Trimming cost V 0 bases and J 3 bases, with 9 bases left between them. CDR1 LNHNV and CDR2 YYDKDF come from the germline V gene (reference sequence). The CDR3 DNA reads as TGTGCCACCAGCAGAGACCGGACAGACTACGAGCAGTACTTC. Its translation: CATSRDRTDYEQYF.

Notes on this clone: Relative to the germline gene, one junction end is altered; a read error may explain this. The J gene is TRBJ2-5, the V gene TRBV15; D is unresolved. The germline gives CDR1 LNHNV, CDR2 YYDKDF (reference sequence). This CDR3 is built from 14 residues. The CDR3 loop is CATSGEQASGTQYF. The CDR3 DNA sequence: TGTGCCACCAGCGGAGAGCAAGCCTCTGGGACCCAGTACTTC.

This chain uses TRBV19 with TRBJ2-7; weak D call: TRBD2 (6 bases). The ends were cut back, 3 bases at V and 7 bases at J, with 16 bases in the middle. CDR3 length: 14 residues. Germline CDR1 reads LNHDA; CDR2 reads SQIVND (reference sequence). The CDR3 nucleotides read TGTGCCAGTAGTATTGGGACTCGATGGTGGGAGCAGTACTTC. This encodes CASSIGTRWWEQYF.

V usage is TRBV28 and J usage is TRBJ2-1; 9 nucleotides align to TRBD1. The trim removed 6 bases at V and 5 bases at J, leaving 5 bases unmatched. Germline V gene lookup returns CDR1 MDHEN and CDR2 SYDVKM. This CDR3 contains 14 residues. CDR3 DNA: TGTGCCAGCAGCGGACAGGGGTACAACAATGAGCAGTTCTTC. Translating it yields CASSGQGYNNEQFF.

This chain connects TRBV10-2 to TRBJ1-6; D is ambiguous. V shed 4 bases and J shed 6 bases, with 7 bases lying between them. Germline V CDR1 and CDR2: WSHSY, SAAADI. The CDR3 has 13 residues. The CDR3 loop reads CASSGGTNSPLHF. The CDR3 region has the DNA TGCGCCAGCAGTGGTGGCACTAATTCACCCCTCCACTTT.

V and J are TRBV28 and TRBJ2-7; D might be TRBD2 (5 bases). CDR1 is MDHEN and CDR2 is SYDVKM in the germline V gene. V shed 3 bases and J shed 2 bases, with 11 bases lying between them. This CDR3 has 14 amino acids. CDR3 in amino acids: CASSFGQTTYEQYF. In DNA form, the CDR3 reads TGTGCCAGCAGTTTCGGGCAGACTACCTACGAGCAGTACTTC.

The chain uses TRBV7-2 and TRBJ2-7; the match to TRBD2 covers 10 bases. This CDR3 comprises 14 residues. Trimming cost V 5 bases and J 6 bases; bases outside gene matches: 7. Germline CDR1 and CDR2: SGHTA and FQGNSA. The CDR3 region is CASSPLAGAGEQYF. The CDR3 DNA follows: TGTGCCAGCAGCCCCCTAGCGGGAGCGGGCGAGCAGTACTTC. Supplemented by reference TRBV7-2 and TRBJ2-7, the full variable domain reads GAGVSQSPSNKVTEKGKDVELRCDPISGHTALYWYRQSLGQGLEFLIYFQGNSAPDKSGLPSDRFSAERTGGSVSTLTIQRTQQEDSAVYLCASSPLAGAGEQYFGPGTRLTVT.

The chain recombines TRBV2 with TRBJ1-5, with D unresolved. Trimming shortened V by 2 bases and J by 3 bases, and 11 bases separated the two germline ends. Germline values: CDR1 SNHLY, CDR2 FYNNEI. There are 15 residues in the CDR3. This chain's CDR3 is CASSENLLNNQPQHF. Here the CDR3 DNA reads TGTGCCAGCAGTGAAAACTTACTAAACAATCAGCCCCAGCATTTT.

The chain links TRBV19 to TRBJ2-3; 8 bases agree with TRBD2. Germline lookup yields CDR1 LNHDA and CDR2 SQIVND (reference sequence). The ends lost 2 bases at V and 1 base at J; junction bases unmatched: 2. This CDR3 has 15 residues. The CDR3 here is CASSISLAGTDTQYF. CDR3 nucleotide sequence: TGTGCCAGTAGTATATCACTAGCGGGCACAGATACGCAGTATTTT. Full variable domain (outside the CDR3, taken from reference TRBV19 and TRBJ2-3): DGGITQSPKYLFRKEGQNVTLSCEQNLNHDAMYWYRQDPGQGLRLIYYSQIVNDFQKGDIAEGYSVSREKKESFPLTVTSAQKNPTAFYLCASSISLAGTDTQYFGPGTRLTVL.

The V call is TRBV7-9, the J call TRBJ1-2; TRBD1 matches 8 bases. This CDR3 comprises 16 residues. Germline loops: CDR1 SEHNR, CDR2 FQNEAQ (reference sequence). The V segment lost 4 bases and the J segment 3 bases; nucleotides outside the gene matches: 10. CDR3 bases: TGTGCCAGCAGCTCATACGGGACAGGACATCACTATGGCTACACCTTC. Translation gives CASSSYGTGHHYGYTF.

The chain is built from TRBV2 and TRBJ2-5, with TRBD2 identical over 15 bases. V dropped 8 bases and J dropped 5; count of bases not matched to a gene: 12. Per germline, CDR1 SNHLY and CDR2 FYNNEI. The CDR3 length is 17 residues. Written as DNA, the CDR3 is TGTGCCAGCGTACCGAGGACTAGCGGGAGGGGGTTGGAGACCCAGTACTTC. The encoded protein is CASVPRTSGRGLETQYF. The full variable domain, in which reference TRBV2 and TRBJ2-5 provide the parts outside the CDR3, is EPEVTQTPSHQVTQMGQEVILRCVPISNHLYFYWYRQILGQKVEFLVSFYNNEISEKSEIFDDQFSVERPDGSNFTLKIRSTKLEDSAMYFCASVPRTSGRGLETQYFGPGTRLLVL.

CDR3 in amino acids: CATGQGALGYTF. CDR3 bases: TGTGCCACCGGACAGGGCGCTCTTGGCTACACCTTC. J is TRBJ1-2 and V is TRBV19; 8 bases line up with TRBD1. V shed 10 bases, J shed 7 bases, and the junction held 8 bases outside the gene matches. Germline loops: CDR1 LNHDA, CDR2 SQIVND (reference sequence). The CDR3 has 12 amino acids.

This rearrangement joins TRBV7-9 to TRBJ2-1; 8 positions match TRBD1. The CDR3 is made up of 17 amino acids. The trim removed 1 base at V and 8 bases at J, leaving 13 bases unmatched. CDR1 is SEHNR, CDR2 FQNEAQ, per germline (reference sequence). DNA of the CDR3: TGTGCCAGCAGCTTAGGGTTTGGCAACAGGGGGAGTTATGAGCAGTTCTTC. Protein sequence: CASSLGFGNRGSYEQFF.

The count of this clone is one. This rearrangement joins TRBV11-2 to TRBJ2-1; D may be TRBD2 (5 bases). Germline V CDR1 and CDR2: SGHAT, FQNNGV. Deletions cut 5 bases from V and 0 bases from J, with 11 bases between. The CDR3 is 15 residues long. The CDR3 sequence is CASSRTRNSYNEQFF. The CDR3 DNA sequence: TGTGCCAGCAGCCGGACTCGGAACTCCTACAATGAGCAGTTCTTC.